This TCR beta chain was recovered during a study of a mutant IDH1 vaccine in newly diagnosed glioma. At the level of the study: Patients were pretreated with radiotherapy, temozolomide, or both, mostly both. Week 35 brought visit V12, which was followed by visit V13 at week 47.

The V end was cut by 5 bases, the J end by 4 bases, with 15 bases between. From germline, CDR1 is MNHGY and CDR2 SAAAGT. The CDR3 covers 15 residues. Data came from immunoSEQ multiplex PCR; TCRdb stores just in-frame clones and leaves some out. The top ten clones hold approximately 5.1% of a sample with 45,000 to 60,000 clones, 85% to 90% of them seen once. Stated time point: week 35, safety follow-up. One vaccine dose held 300 ug of mutant IDH1 20-mer peptide and came with topical imiquimod. This clone has just a few counts. Its target is unknown. The TCR sequence derives from a woman aged 40-49 years with glioma. The chain employs TRBV6-8 and TRBJ2-1; D is undetermined. The sequencing here drew on PBMCs, taken from a glioma patient whose treatment included an IDH1 peptide vaccine. CDR3 coding DNA: TGTGCCAGCAGTCCTACTCGGCCCCCTTACAATGAGCAGTTCTTC. Translated: CASSPTRPPYNEQFF.